The source of this TCR beta chain is a study of blood T cell repertoires in COVID-19. Study as a whole: Donors in the United States, Italy and Spain gave samples during acute or convalescent COVID-19. Sample material is recorded as cDNA or gDNA derived from T cells, B-cell-depleted T cells, or PBMCs.

In the original analysis: For nucleated cells, counts were estimated from reference gene primer amplification. Profiled with immunoSEQ multiplex PCR; TCRdb holds only in-frame clones, not every one. That table gives V, J and clone size, and the DNA gave D and trimming. The sample contains more than 90,000 clones, roughly 80% of which appear only once. This CDR3 has 14 residues. Trimming cost V 6 bases and J 2 bases; bases outside gene matches: 7. Germline-derived CDR1 and CDR2 are LNHDA and SQIVND (reference sequence). The rearrangement joins TRBV19 to TRBJ2-7, with 7 positions matching TRBD1. Sequencing was performed on peripheral blood. The TCR sequence derives from a man between 65 and 85 years old with acute or convalescent COVID-19. CDR3 coding DNA: TGTGCCAGTAGACCCCGGGACAGCACCTACGAGCAGTACTTC. It translates to CASRPRDSTYEQYF.